What follows are 24 T cell receptor beta chains derived from one specimen sequenced in a study of blood T cell repertoires in COVID-19. The repertoire was sequenced with immunoSEQ multiplex PCR; TCRdb's copy has only in-frame clones and lacks some. The sample lists about 220,000 clones, about four fifths occurring once. Material for sequencing was peripheral blood. The source of these receptors is a woman in her twenties or thirties who had recovered from COVID-19.

This chain links TRBV4-2 with TRBJ2-3, with a possible D match to TRBD2 (5 bases). V was clipped by 6 bases and J by 3 bases, with 7 bases between them. The V gene's germline CDR1 is LGHNA and CDR2 YNFKEQ. The CDR3 sequence is 12 residues long. The CDR3: CASSQRTDTQYF. CDR3 in DNA: TGTGCCAGCAGTCAGCGGACAGATACGCAGTATTTT.

This chain joins TRBV4-1 and TRBJ2-7, with 13 bases lining up with TRBD2. The V gene end was trimmed by 3 bases and the J gene end by 4 bases; junction bases not matched to a gene: 6. The CDR3 has 16 residues. The germline V gene has CDR1 MGHRA and CDR2 YSYEKL. The chain's CDR3 is CASSHGTSGTVYEQYF. The CDR3, as DNA: TGCGCCAGCAGCCACGGGACTAGCGGGACCGTTTACGAGCAGTACTTC.

The chain employs TRBV9 and TRBJ1-3; D possibly corresponds to TRBD1 (6 bases). This CDR3 spans 17 amino acids. The V and J ends lost 7 bases and 2 bases respectively, with 22 bases between them. From germline, CDR1 is SGDLS and CDR2 YYNGEE. The CDR3 loop reads CASGGAPGQGTGNTIYF. The CDR3 DNA reads TGTGCCAGCGGGGGGGCACCGGGGCAGGGAACTGGAAACACCATATATTTT.

The chain joins TRBV10-1 to TRBJ2-1; possibly TRBD1 for D (5 bases). The V gene lost 3 bases and the J gene lost 7 bases, with 7 bases spanning the gap. There are 12 residues in the CDR3. Per the germline V gene, CDR1 is WNHNN and CDR2 is SYGVQD (reference sequence). CDR3: CASSDQGNEQFF. Here the CDR3 DNA reads TGCGCCAGCAGTGATCAGGGAAATGAGCAGTTCTTC.

This chain joins TRBV2 and TRBJ1-4; a weak D match, TRBD1 (5 bases). The germline V gene has CDR1 SNHLY and CDR2 FYNNEI. The CDR3 sequence is 14 residues long. Trimming pared 5 bases from V and 4 bases from J, leaving 11 bases between. The CDR3 is CASSPTDSNEKLFF. The CDR3 DNA reads TGTGCCAGCAGTCCGACAGACAGTAATGAAAAACTGTTTTTT.

This clone appeared once. The chain combines TRBV11-2 with TRBJ2-5; 7 bases fit TRBD1. V was clipped by 0 bases and J by 6 bases; unmatched bases: 10. This CDR3 has 16 amino acids. Germline assignment: CDR1 SGHAT and CDR2 FQNNGV. This CDR3 is CASSLDQLTGPKTQYF. CDR3 sequence (DNA): TGTGCCAGCAGCTTAGACCAGTTGACAGGGCCAAAGACCCAGTACTTC.

The table lists this clone with a count of one. The genes are TRBV27 and TRBJ2-5; TRBD2 might be the D (7 bases). This CDR3 region has 16 residues. Germline V gene lookup returns CDR1 MNHEY and CDR2 SMNVEV (reference sequence). Trimming removed 7 bases from V and 4 bases from J, with 22 bases in between. CDR3 DNA sequence: TGTGCCAGCACCACTTGGACTAGAGGGGGGCGAGAGACCCAGTACTTC. This gives the protein CASTTWTRGGRETQYF.

The rearrangement uses TRBV19 and TRBJ1-1, with 12 bases matching TRBD1. The CDR3 spans 17 residues. The V segment lost 5 bases and the J segment 4 bases; nucleotides outside the gene matches: 11. The germline gives CDR1 LNHDA, CDR2 SQIVND (reference sequence). The CDR3 spells CASSRRGQGAGGTEAFF. The CDR3 region has the DNA TGTGCCAGTAGTCGTCGGGGACAGGGGGCTGGAGGCACTGAAGCTTTCTTT.

J is TRBJ2-3 and V is TRBV5-1; TRBD2 matches at 13 bases. With 3 bases clipped from V and 8 bases from J, the junction kept 6 bases outside the gene matches. The CDR3 is 15 residues long. CDR1 and CDR2 (germline): SGHRS, YFSETQ. CDR3 nucleotides: TGCGCCAGCAGCTCTACTGGGACTAGCGGGATTACGCAGTATTTT. Protein: CASSSTGTSGITQYF.

CDR3 DNA sequence: TGTGCCAGCAGCTCCCGGGGTAGCGGGACAGATACGCAGTATTTT. Translated, it gives CASSSRGSGTDTQYF. This rearrangement joins TRBV5-6 to TRBJ2-3, with 7 bases matching TRBD2. Germline-derived CDR1 and CDR2 are SGHDT and YYEEEE. The CDR3 covers 15 residues. Trimming cost V 3 bases and J 3 bases; bases outside gene matches: 7.

The chain is built from TRBV4-1 and TRBJ2-7; D possibly corresponds to TRBD2 (6 bases). V dropped 1 base and J dropped 0 bases, with 16 bases sitting between them. CDR3 length equals 17 residues. Germline V gene sequence: CDR1 MGHRA, CDR2 YSYEKL. The CDR3, as DNA: TGCGCCAGCAGCCAAGCGTTACCGGCGGGGAGCTCCTACGAGCAGTACTTC. Its translation is CASSQALPAGSSYEQYF.

The chain recombines TRBV6-5 with TRBJ2-7; 9 positions match TRBD1. J lost 0 bases, V lost 10 bases, and 10 bases had no gene match. The CDR3 is 15 residues long. Germline-derived CDR1 and CDR2 are MNHEY and SVGAGI. The chain's CDR3 is CAIRTGTGTSYEQYF. The CDR3 nucleotides are TGTGCCATCCGTACCGGGACAGGGACCTCCTACGAGCAGTACTTC.

This chain joins TRBV5-3 and TRBJ2-2; the match to TRBD1 covers 10 bases. TRBV5-3 is labeled an ORF, and its function is uncertain. V was pared by 1 base and J by 4 bases, with 7 bases of the junction left unmatched. The CDR3 is 17 residues long. The CDR3 nucleotides read TGTGCCAGAAGCTTGATAATCGGGACAGGGGTCACCGGGGAGCTGTTTTTT. Protein product: CARSLIIGTGVTGELFF.

The rearrangement uses TRBV5-6 and TRBJ2-7, with a weak D call TRBD2 (7 bases). The V end lost 6 bases, the J end lost 7 bases, and 20 bases lay between the germline ends. The CDR3 has 14 residues. In germline, CDR1 is SGHDT, CDR2 YYEEEE. In DNA, the CDR3 is TGTGCCAGCACCCGCCCTCGGGGGGCGCTTGAGCAGTACTTC. Its protein is CASTRPRGALEQYF. Full variable domain (rest looked up from reference TRBV5-6 and TRBJ2-7): DAGVTQSPTHLIKTRGQQVTLRCSPKSGHDTVSWYQQALGQGPQFIFQYYEEEERQRGNFPDRFSGHQFPNYSSELNVNALLLGDSALYLCASTRPRGALEQYFGPGTRLTVT.

The gene calls are TRBV6-5 and TRBJ1-1; TRBD1 is a possible D gene (6 bases). The germline V and J ends were trimmed by 7 bases and 2 bases, with 14 bases remaining between them. Germline V gene sequence: CDR1 MNHEY, CDR2 SVGAGI. The CDR3 has 14 residues. The CDR3 coding sequence is TGTGCCAGCACTAACGGGGGGCTCAACACTGAAGCTTTCTTT. Residues: CASTNGGLNTEAFF.

The chain has TRBV10-3 and TRBJ1-5, with D perhaps matching TRBD1 (5 bases). CDR1 ENHRY and CDR2 SYGVKD come from the germline V gene. The CDR3 is made up of 17 amino acids. Trimming cost V 1 base and J 0 bases, with 13 bases left between them. The DNA for the CDR3 is TGTGCCATCAGTGAGTTGGGACTTCGCTATAGCAATCAGCCCCAGCATTTT. Translating gives CAISELGLRYSNQPQHF.

CDR3: CASSFKNTGELFF. The CDR3 coding sequence is TGTGCCAGCAGTTTTAAGAACACCGGGGAGCTGTTTTTT. The V call is TRBV27, the J call TRBJ2-2; D call uncertain. Looked up from germline, CDR1 is MNHEY and CDR2 is SMNVEV (reference sequence). The V and J ends lost 3 bases and 1 base respectively, with 3 bases between them. This CDR3 has 13 amino acids.

The chain joins TRBV7-9 to TRBJ2-7, with 7 positions matching TRBD1. The CDR3 length is 15 residues. J was trimmed by 6 bases and V by 3 bases; bases with no gene match: 11. CDR1 SEHNR and CDR2 FQNEAQ come from the germline V gene (reference sequence). The CDR3 DNA sequence: TGTGCCAGCAGCTTTATCGGCAGGGGGAGTTCCGAGCAGTACTTC. Residues: CASSFIGRGSSEQYF.

CDR3 DNA: TGTGCCAGCAGGGACCTCGGGGACACTGAAGCTTTCTTT. This encodes CASRDLGDTEAFF. The V and J genes are TRBV2 and TRBJ1-1; D is uncertain. This CDR3 contains 13 residues. V was cut by 6 bases and J by 3 bases, with 11 bases left in between. CDR1 and CDR2 from the germline V gene are SNHLY and FYNNEI. The complete variable domain, with remaining parts taken from reference TRBV2 and TRBJ1-1, reads EPEVTQTPSHQVTQMGQEVILRCVPISNHLYFYWYRQILGQKVEFLVSFYNNEISEKSEIFDDQFSVERPDGSNFTLKIRSTKLEDSAMYFCASRDLGDTEAFFGQGTRLTVV.

The chain combines TRBV10-1 with TRBJ2-3, with D unclear. This CDR3 has 13 amino acids. V lost 3 bases and J lost 9, with 13 bases in between. Looked up from germline, CDR1 is WNHNN and CDR2 is SYGVQD (reference sequence). For the CDR3, the DNA is TGCGCCAGCAGTGAAGGTGGTGTCGGGACGCAGTATTTT. This sequence encodes CASSEGGVGTQYF.

The rearrangement links TRBV7-9 to TRBJ2-7, with D possibly TRBD1 on 5 matching bases. Between the trimmed V and J ends, which lost 1 base and 2 bases, there was a span of 9 bases. This CDR3 has 14 amino acids. Germline V gene lookup returns CDR1 SEHNR and CDR2 FQNEAQ (reference sequence). CDR3 sequence (DNA): TGTGCCAGCAGCTTAGACAGGACGGCCTACGAGCAGTACTTC. As protein: CASSLDRTAYEQYF.

The chain uses TRBV4-2 and TRBJ2-1, with 12 nucleotides matching TRBD2. The CDR3 covers 21 residues. Germline CDR1 LGHNA, CDR2 YNFKEQ. V dropped 0 bases and J dropped 3; count of bases not matched to a gene: 15. CDR3: CASSQDGGLAGPGSHYNEQFF. DNA of the CDR3: TGTGCCAGCAGCCAAGACGGTGGACTAGCGGGACCCGGGAGCCACTACAATGAGCAGTTCTTC.

The chain has TRBV19 and TRBJ2-1; 7 bases align to TRBD2. This CDR3 is 14 amino acids long. Unmatched junction bases numbered 4, after V lost 3 bases and J lost 5 bases. The germline gives CDR1 LNHDA, CDR2 SQIVND (reference sequence). This CDR3 reads CASSIPGLNNEQFF. The CDR3 bases are TGTGCCAGTAGTATTCCGGGACTAAACAATGAGCAGTTCTTC.

The chain employs TRBV6-4 and TRBJ2-1, with 13 positions matching TRBD2. Germline V gene sequence: CDR1 MRHNA, CDR2 SNTAGT. CDR3 length: 14 amino acids. The V segment lost 4 bases and the J segment 6 bases; nucleotides outside the gene matches: 0. The CDR3 DNA is TGTGCCAGCAGTGGGACTAGCGGGAGCAATGAGCAGTTCTTC. Translated: CASSGTSGSNEQFF.